Presented here are 12 T cell receptor beta chains from one specimen sequenced in a study of T cell repertoires in aging, cancer and after chemotherapy. Multiplex touch-down PCR with TRB-A/B primers amplified rearranged V-D-J TRB sequences. TCRdb reprocessed the multiplex PCR reads with MiXCR, giving one entry per CDR3 protein. The repertoire has around 1,900 distinct CDR3 sequences, over 15% of them found once; the top ten carry roughly a quarter. TCR beta rearrangements were amplified from peripheral blood genomic DNA. Sequencing was done on a sample of blood. Source of these receptors: a human donor with a solid tumor.

This clonotype is classed as large (0.1 to 1%). The chain uses TRBV19 and TRBJ1-3; D call uncertain. The length of the CDR3 is 15 residues. V lost 1 base to trimming and J lost 1 base, with 8 bases between them. CDR1 LNHDA and CDR2 SQIVND come from the germline V gene (reference sequence). In DNA form, the CDR3 reads TGTGCCAGTAGTATAGCGAGTTATTCTGGAAACACCATATATTTT. It yields the protein CASSIASYSGNTIYF.

By share, this clonotype ranks as medium-sized. The V and J genes are TRBV20-1 and TRBJ2-1; 8 bases agree with TRBD2. The CDR3 contains 14 residues. The V and J ends lost 7 bases and 6 bases, in that order; junction bases with no gene match: 11. The germline gives CDR1 DFQATT, CDR2 SNEGSKA (reference sequence). CDR3 region: CSGMSGRRGNEQFF. CDR3 sequence (DNA): TGCAGTGGAATGAGCGGGAGAAGGGGCAATGAGCAGTTCTTC.

This clonotype came up once. V is TRBV6-5 and J is TRBJ1-5; 9 bases fit TRBD1. Germline lookup yields CDR1 MNHEY and CDR2 SVGAGI. The CDR3 spans 15 residues. Germline trimming cut 5 bases from V and 3 bases from J; bases unmatched to any gene: 5. CDR3 sequence reads: CASSVGTGINQPQHF. In DNA, the CDR3 is TGTGCCAGCAGTGTCGGGACAGGGATCAATCAGCCCCAGCATTTT.

This clonotype is large by share. The chain has TRBV30 and TRBJ1-1; D not resolved. This CDR3 contains 11 residues. Trimming shortened V by 2 bases and J by 2 bases, and 3 bases separated the two germline ends. The V gene's germline CDR1 is GTSNPN and CDR2 SVGIG (reference sequence). The CDR3 DNA reads as TGTGCCTGGAGTTTTAACACTGAAGCTTTCTTT. The encoded protein is CAWSFNTEAFF.

This clonotype is deemed medium-sized (0.01 to 0.1%). CDR3 residues: CASSEWTSVITNGELFF. Written as DNA, the CDR3 is TGTGCCAGCAGTGAATGGACTAGCGTGATTACAAACGGGGAGCTGTTTTTT. The chain employs TRBV6-6 and TRBJ2-2, with 9 nucleotides matching TRBD2. This CDR3 region has 17 residues. The J segment lost 7 bases and the V segment lost 5 bases, leaving 14 bases of the junction unmatched. Germline V gene data show CDR1 as MNHNY and CDR2 as SVGAGI (reference sequence).

By share, this clonotype ranks as medium-sized. The chain combines TRBV6-4 with TRBJ2-1, with 7 bases that match TRBD1. The CDR3 is 14 residues long. Trimming took 0 bases from V and 9 from J; bases not matched to a gene: 5. Germline CDR1 reads MRHNA; CDR2 reads SNTAGT. The CDR3 sequence is CASSDSQGESEQFF. Written as DNA, the CDR3 is TGTGCCAGCAGTGACTCGCAGGGGGAATCTGAGCAGTTCTTC.

This clonotype was detected a few times. J is TRBJ2-7 and V is TRBV10-2; the match to TRBD2 covers 12 bases. CDR1 and CDR2 from the germline V gene are WSHSY and SAAADI. This CDR3 has 15 residues. V lost 1 base to trimming and J lost 4 bases; unmatched junction nucleotides: 2. The CDR3 nucleotides are TGCGCCAGCAGTGAGTTGACTAGCGGGAGATACGAGCAGTACTTC. It codes for CASSELTSGRYEQYF.

The chain carries TRBV5-1 and TRBJ1-1; D possibly corresponds to TRBD1 (6 bases). Germline loops: CDR1 SGHRS, CDR2 YFSETQ. V lost 3 bases and J 0 bases, leaving 15 bases between the germline ends. CDR3 length: 16 residues. Here the CDR3 reads CASSSGLDSLNTEAFF. In nucleotides, the CDR3 is TGCGCCAGCAGCTCGGGCCTGGACAGCTTGAACACTGAAGCTTTCTTT.

This chain uses TRBV6-2 or TRBV6-3 with TRBJ2-7, with a tentative D call TRBD2 (6 bases). Germline V lookup: CDR1 MNHEY, CDR2 SVGEGT. The V gene lost 7 bases and the J gene lost 0 bases, with 13 bases spanning the gap. This CDR3 comprises 14 residues. CDR3 loop: CASTSGLASYEQYF. In DNA form, the CDR3 reads TGTGCCAGCACCTCGGGACTGGCCTCCTACGAGCAGTACTTC.

This clonotype occurred a few times. The J gene is TRBJ2-5, the V gene TRBV10-3, with 10 bases that match TRBD2. This CDR3 is 15 amino acids long. Germline V gives CDR1 ENHRY, CDR2 SYGVKD. J lost 4 bases, V lost 10 bases, and 12 bases had no gene match. For the CDR3, the DNA is TGTGCCACCACTCCTATAGCGGGAGGATCAGAGACCCAGTACTTC. Translation: CATTPIAGGSETQYF.

The gene calls are TRBV5-3 and TRBJ2-1; 7 positions agree with TRBD2. TRBV5-3 is an ORF, with its function uncertain. The CDR3 consists of 17 residues. Trimming removed 4 bases from V and 5 bases from J; junction bases left unmatched: 15. The CDR3 DNA sequence: TGTGCCAGAAGCGTGGACGGTAGAACGGGAGGCGACAATGAGCAGTTCTTC. It is translated as CARSVDGRTGGDNEQFF.

This clonotype is classed as large. The chain has TRBV10-1 and TRBJ1-3; TRBD1 is a possible D gene (6 bases). The CDR3 is 15 amino acids. The V gene lost 7 bases and the J gene lost 2 bases, with 15 bases spanning the gap. The germline V gene has CDR1 WNHNN and CDR2 SYGVQD (reference sequence). CDR3 nucleotides: TGCGCCAGCACCTCAAGGGGGAGACCTGGAAACACCATATATTTT. Its protein is CASTSRGRPGNTIYF.